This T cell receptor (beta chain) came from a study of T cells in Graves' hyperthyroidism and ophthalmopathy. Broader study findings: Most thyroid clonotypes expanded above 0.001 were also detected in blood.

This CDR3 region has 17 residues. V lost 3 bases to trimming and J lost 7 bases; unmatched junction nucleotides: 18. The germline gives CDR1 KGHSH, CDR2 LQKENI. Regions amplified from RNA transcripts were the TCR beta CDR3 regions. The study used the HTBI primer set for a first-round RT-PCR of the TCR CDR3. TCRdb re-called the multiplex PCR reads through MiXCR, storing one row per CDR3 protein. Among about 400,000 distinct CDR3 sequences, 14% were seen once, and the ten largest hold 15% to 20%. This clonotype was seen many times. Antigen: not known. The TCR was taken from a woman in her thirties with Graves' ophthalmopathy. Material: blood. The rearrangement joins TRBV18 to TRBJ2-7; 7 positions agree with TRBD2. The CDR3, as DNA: TGTGCCAGCTCACCCCCATTGTCAGCGGGGAGGAGGTCGGAGCAGTACTTC. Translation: CASSPPLSAGRRSEQYF.